The clone carrying this T cell receptor (beta chain) was counted only a few times. The source of the sample is a study of blood T cell repertoires in COVID-19. Repertoires were generated with immunoSEQ multiplex PCR, while TCRdb's copy carries only in-frame clones and drops some. The data show about 150,000 clones, with around 84% seen just once and 7.3% held by the top ten. Trimming removed 2 bases from V and 12 bases from J; junction bases left unmatched: 12. CDR1 and CDR2 (germline): MNHEY, SVGAGI. This CDR3 is 15 amino acids long. Participants were aged about 18 to 100 years from roughly 26 US areas.

The source material was PBMCs or T cells enriched from blood (not recorded which). The genes are TRBV6-5 and TRBJ2-1, with 8 bases identical to TRBD1. The TCR originated in a man between 45 and 60 years old who had recovered from COVID-19. The CDR3 region is CASSYVGQGPHGQFF. As DNA, the CDR3 is TGTGCCAGCAGTTACGTAGGACAGGGACCCCACGGGCAGTTCTTC.